The 9 T cell receptor beta chains listed next were all sequenced from one sample in a study of technical replicates of blood from a handful of donors. Clones were sequenced by immunoSEQ multiplex PCR, and TCRdb holds only the in-frame ones, with some missing. There are about 13,000 clones in the sample; 70% to 80% occur only once, and around 12% lies in the top ten. The sample consisted of PBMCs. These receptors all come from a human donor in good health.

The chain has TRBV7-2 and TRBJ2-7; TRBD2 aligns across 11 bases. V lost 0 bases and J lost 3; bases outside the gene matches: 4. The CDR3 has 16 residues. Germline loops: CDR1 SGHTA, CDR2 FQGNSA. CDR3: CASSLATTSGNYEQYF. The CDR3 DNA follows: TGTGCCAGCAGCTTAGCTACGACTAGCGGGAACTACGAGCAGTACTTC. The whole variable domain, remainder taken from reference TRBV7-2 and TRBJ2-7, is GAGVSQSPSNKVTEKGKDVELRCDPISGHTALYWYRQSLGQGLEFLIYFQGNSAPDKSGLPSDRFSAERTGGSVSTLTIQRTQQEDSAVYLCASSLATTSGNYEQYFGPGTRLTVT.

The rearrangement uses TRBV5-1 and TRBJ2-5, with TRBD1 identical over 9 bases. CDR1 is SGHRS, CDR2 YFSETQ, per germline. This CDR3 is 14 amino acids long. V lost 3 bases and J lost 5; bases outside the gene matches: 5. This CDR3 is CASSSGTGRETQYF. For the CDR3, the DNA is TGCGCCAGCAGCTCCGGGACAGGGAGGGAGACCCAGTACTTC.

This CDR3 reads CACGQGEGTEAFF. CDR3 coding DNA: TGTGCCTGTGGACAGGGTGAGGGGACTGAAGCTTTCTTT. The V and J genes are TRBV30 and TRBJ1-1; 8 bases align to TRBD1. The CDR3 contains 13 residues. The V gene's germline CDR1 is GTSNPN and CDR2 SVGIG (reference sequence). J gave up 5 bases and V 6 bases, and 8 bases lay outside the gene matches.

The rearrangement uses TRBV28 and TRBJ1-5, with 7 bases fitting TRBD1. The CDR3 is made up of 15 amino acids. In germline, CDR1 is MDHEN, CDR2 SYDVKM. The V segment lost 6 bases and the J segment 4 bases; nucleotides outside the gene matches: 9. The chain's CDR3 is CASRALDRLNQPQHF. CDR3 DNA: TGTGCCAGCAGGGCCCTGGACAGGCTAAATCAGCCCCAGCATTTT.

The chain employs TRBV6-6 and TRBJ1-2; the D is unclear. The germline V gene has CDR1 MNHNY and CDR2 SVGAGI (reference sequence). V lost 2 bases to trimming and J lost 0 bases, with 4 bases between them. The CDR3 covers 13 residues. The CDR3 nucleotides are TGTGCCAGCAGTTACGAGTCTAACTATGGCTACACCTTC. Protein sequence: CASSYESNYGYTF.

The V call is TRBV11-2, the J call TRBJ2-1; 8 nucleotides agree with TRBD2. V lost 1 base to trimming and J lost 1 base; unmatched junction nucleotides: 0. CDR1 SGHAT and CDR2 FQNNGV come from the germline V gene. The CDR3 is 15 residues long. The CDR3 DNA sequence: TGTGCCAGCAGCTTAGCGGGAGGGTCCTACAATGAGCAGTTCTTC. It codes for CASSLAGGSYNEQFF.

In DNA, the CDR3 is TGTGCCAGCAGCTTCCCAGGGGGCCCTGGAAACACCATATATTTT. Translated: CASSFPGGPGNTIYF. The chain has TRBV11-2 and TRBJ1-3; 8 nucleotides align to TRBD1. The J segment lost 2 bases and the V segment lost 3 bases, leaving 3 bases of the junction unmatched. CDR3 length equals 15 residues. Germline V gene data show CDR1 as SGHAT and CDR2 as FQNNGV.

The CDR3 DNA reads as TGTGCCAGCGACAGGAATTACCAAGAGACCCAGTACTTC. As protein: CASDRNYQETQYF. The V and J genes are TRBV30 and TRBJ2-5; D is perhaps TRBD1 (6 bases). CDR3 size: 13 residues. Deletions cut 8 bases from V and 0 bases from J, with 13 bases between. CDR1 and CDR2 (germline): GTSNPN, SVGIG (reference sequence).

The V and J genes are TRBV19 and TRBJ2-6; D possibly corresponds to TRBD1 (6 bases). The germline V and J ends were trimmed by 6 bases and 2 bases, with 8 bases remaining between them. Germline CDR1 is LNHDA and CDR2 is SQIVND (reference sequence). The CDR3 has 14 residues. The CDR3: CASREGAGANVLTF. For the CDR3, the DNA is TGTGCCAGTAGAGAGGGGGCTGGGGCCAACGTCCTGACTTTC. The complete variable domain, with remaining parts taken from reference TRBV19 and TRBJ2-6, reads DGGITQSPKYLFRKEGQNVTLSCEQNLNHDAMYWYRQDPGQGLRLIYYSQIVNDFQKGDIAEGYSVSREKKESFPLTVTSAQKNPTAFYLCASREGAGANVLTFGAGSRLTVL.